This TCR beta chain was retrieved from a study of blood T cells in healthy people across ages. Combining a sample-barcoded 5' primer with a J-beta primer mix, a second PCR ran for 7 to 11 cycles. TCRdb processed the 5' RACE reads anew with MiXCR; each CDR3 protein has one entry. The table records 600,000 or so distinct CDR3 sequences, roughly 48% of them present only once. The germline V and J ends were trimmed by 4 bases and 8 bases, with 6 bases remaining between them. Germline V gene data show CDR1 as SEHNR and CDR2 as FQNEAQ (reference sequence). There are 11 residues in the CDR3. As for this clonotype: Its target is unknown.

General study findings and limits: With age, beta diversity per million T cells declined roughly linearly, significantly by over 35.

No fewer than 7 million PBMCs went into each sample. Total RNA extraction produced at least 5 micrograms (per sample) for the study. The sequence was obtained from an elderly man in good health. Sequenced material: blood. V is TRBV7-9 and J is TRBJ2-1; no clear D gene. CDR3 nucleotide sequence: TGTGCCAGCAGCTATAACTATGAGCAGTTCTTC. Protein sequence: CASSYNYEQFF.